Shown below are 2 T cell receptor beta chains from a single sample sequenced in a study of blood T cell repertoires in COVID-19. Clones were sequenced by immunoSEQ multiplex PCR, and TCRdb holds only the in-frame ones, with some missing. There are about 160,000 clones in the sample; around 84% occur only once, and about 3% lies in the top ten. The sequencing sample was made of peripheral blood. The receptors were gathered from a human donor with acute or convalescent COVID-19. The donor label of this sample is uncertain.

The chain employs TRBV10-1 and TRBJ2-1, with TRBD2 matching 7 bases. The CDR3 has 16 residues. Germline values: CDR1 WNHNN, CDR2 SYGVQD (reference sequence). The V segment lost 0 bases and the J segment 6 bases; nucleotides outside the gene matches: 8. The DNA of the CDR3 is TGCGCCAGCAGTGAGTCGGGGGGGTTTCCCGGCAATGAGCAGTTCTTC. Translating gives CASSESGGFPGNEQFF.

The chain employs TRBV7-9 and TRBJ2-3; D perhaps matches TRBD2 (5 bases). Between the trimmed V and J ends, which lost 1 base and 3 bases, there was a span of 11 bases. Germline CDR1 and CDR2: SEHNR and FQNEAQ (reference sequence). The CDR3 sequence is 15 residues long. Written as DNA, the CDR3 is TGTGCCAGCAGCTTAGTGGGCGGGTTGACAGATACGCAGTATTTT. Amino acid sequence: CASSLVGGLTDTQYF.